This TCR beta chain was sequenced during a study of T cell repertoires in cytomegalovirus infection. The CDR3 runs to 13 residues. V gave up 4 bases and J gave up 5 bases, with 8 bases separating them. The germline CDR1 and CDR2 sequences are SNHLY and FYNNEI. Only a few counts were recorded for this clonotype. The antigen is unknown. Via MiXCR, TCRdb re-called the reads, giving one row per CDR3 protein. Of about 310,000 distinct CDR3 sequences in the sample, more than 20% were seen once. The sequence came from a human donor in good health (CMV status not recorded). Some clones in this sample may be carry-over from other donors' samples. The rearrangement joins TRBV2 to TRBJ2-2; the D is unclear. The sequencing used cultured PBMCs, collected from culture after CMV antigen stimulation. CDR3 nucleotides: TGTGCCAGCAGTGCTCTGCCGACCGGGGAGCTGTTTTTT. Protein product: CASSALPTGELFF.